This T cell receptor (beta chain) was identified in a study of T-cell reconstitution after alpha-beta-depleted transplantation in children. Study-wide points: At the one-year point after transplant, T-cell counts and TCRbeta diversity were found to come mostly from T cells that had been newly produced.

V lost 0 bases, J lost 7 bases, and 10 bases lay in between. CDR1 SGHKS and CDR2 YYEKEE come from the germline V gene (reference sequence). This CDR3 has 13 residues. This clonotype was picked up many times. The antigen is not known. TCRbeta library preparation incorporated unique molecular identifiers. TCRdb recomputed calls from the PCR reads with MiXCR, one row per CDR3 protein. The data hold about 300,000 distinct CDR3 sequences, with over 9% observed a single time. This TCR was recovered from a boy under three years old with acute myeloid leukemia, due to receive a stem cell transplant. V gene TRBV5-5 combines with J gene TRBJ2-5; tentative D call: TRBD1 (5 bases). The starting material was PBMCs, obtained before TCRalphabeta/CD19-depleted stem cell transplant. The CDR3 spells CASSLGTLRTQYF. The CDR3 DNA follows: TGTGCCAGCAGCTTGGGGACACTGAGGACCCAGTACTTC.